This T cell receptor beta chain was profiled in a study of T cell repertoires in cytomegalovirus infection (dated by TCRdb to about 2019). Concerning the study at large: Alongside well-studied HLA-B-restricted epitopes, the peptide stimulations were aimed at recently identified HLA-C-restricted CMV epitopes, whose presentation resists viral immunomodulation. The HLA type of each donor mattered for the analysis, because public TCR beta signatures pointed to carriage of CMV infection along with the matching HLA type. The research as a whole found: In both this cohort and an independent cohort of several hundred donors, the cumulative frequency of public TCR beta family members distinguished carriers of CMV infection plus the relevant HLA type. The ex vivo response was dominated by HLA-C-restricted CMV-specific TCR beta clonotypes, and the single most frequent clonotype in two of eight donors was supplied by these HLA-C-restricted clonotypes.

V is shortened by 0 bases, J by 7 bases, and the region joining them spans 10 bases. Including cysteine and phenylalanine, the CDR3 has 14 amino acids. Only the CDR3 DNA stays, 42 bases, in frame from base 1. The germline V gene yields MGHRA for CDR1 and YSYEKL for CDR2. Of note for this clonotype: It lacks a known antigen. Qualities for individual bases were not recorded, and no much larger clone is one base off.

Sequencing instrument: Illumina HiSeq 1500. The public sequencing data were trimmed at Q25 with fastp and processed into clonotypes with MiXCR by TCRdb, which kept only in-frame beta chains. CDR3 protein duplicates are merged, each entry listing the most common genes and DNA. Across this sample there are fewer than 1,000,000 distinct CDR3 sequences, with roughly 30% seen only once. The top ten clones comprise roughly 13% of the sample. Read against the paper, the sample's treatment or condition label means: in vitro stimulation with specific CMV peptide epitopes to enrich CMV-specific T cells. The sample here was cultured CD8+ T cells from PBMCs, taken from culture after CMV antigen stimulation. This receptor was obtained from a human donor in good health (CMV status not recorded). Some clones in this sample may be carry-over from other donors' samples. The chain joins TRBV4-1 to TRBJ2-1; confidence is insufficient to name the D gene. The DNA reads TGCGCCAGCAGCCAAGACACCAGCCGAAATGAGCAGTTCTTC. This is translated as CASSQDTSRNEQFF.